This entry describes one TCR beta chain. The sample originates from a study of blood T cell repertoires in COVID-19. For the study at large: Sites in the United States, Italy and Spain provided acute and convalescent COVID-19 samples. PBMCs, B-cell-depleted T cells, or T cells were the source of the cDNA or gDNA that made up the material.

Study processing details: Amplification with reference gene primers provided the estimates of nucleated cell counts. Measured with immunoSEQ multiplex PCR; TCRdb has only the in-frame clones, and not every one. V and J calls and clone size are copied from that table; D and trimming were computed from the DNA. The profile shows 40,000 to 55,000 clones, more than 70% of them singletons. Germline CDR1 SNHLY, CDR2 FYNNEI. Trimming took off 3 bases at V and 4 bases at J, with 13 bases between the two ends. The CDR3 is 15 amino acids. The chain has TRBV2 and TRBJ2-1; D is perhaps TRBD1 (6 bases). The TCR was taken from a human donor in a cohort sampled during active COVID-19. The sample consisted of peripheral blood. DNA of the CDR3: TGTGCCAGCAGTGACCCAGGGGCAATATACAATGAGCAGTTCTTC. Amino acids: CASSDPGAIYNEQFF.